The rows below give T cell receptor beta chains drawn from one sample of a study of blood T cell repertoires in COVID-19. Assay: immunoSEQ multiplex PCR; the TCRdb copy retains only in-frame clones and omits some. Seen here are 250,000 to 300,000 clones, roughly 86% observed once, and the top ten hold about 4%. The sequencing input was peripheral blood. The receptors were sampled from a young man with active or convalescent COVID-19. Each CDR3 is given with its conserved first and last residue. Each record gives: J gene, D gene, V gene, clone size, CDR3 protein, CDR3 DNA. The D gene is left open where the match is weak. For some rows the clone size is stated as once, few or many, or as a class when expanded; others skip it.

j_call: TRBJ2-7; d_call: TRBD2; v_call: TRBV9; clone_size: NA; cdr3_aa: CASSVAGRLDEQYF; cdr3_nt: TGTGCCAGCAGCGTAGCCGGGAGGCTCGACGAGCAGTACTTC
j_call: TRBJ2-1; d_call: TRBD1; v_call: TRBV10-1; clone_size: NA; cdr3_aa: CASSGGTGDNEQFF; cdr3_nt: TGCGCCAGCAGCGGAGGGACAGGAGACAATGAGCAGTTCTTC
j_call: TRBJ2-3; d_call: NA; v_call: TRBV5-5; clone_size: NA; cdr3_aa: CASSFVAPTDTQYF; cdr3_nt: TGTGCCAGCAGCTTCGTGGCCCCCACAGATACGCAGTATTTT
j_call: TRBJ2-1; d_call: TRBD2; v_call: TRBV11-3; clone_size: few; cdr3_aa: CASSLGLGGNEQFF; cdr3_nt: TGTGCCAGCAGCTTGGGACTAGGGGGAAATGAGCAGTTCTTC
j_call: TRBJ1-2; d_call: NA; v_call: TRBV7-2; clone_size: NA; cdr3_aa: CASSSAPGHNYGYTF; cdr3_nt: TGTGCCAGCAGCTCAGCGCCAGGCCATAACTATGGCTACACCTTC
j_call: TRBJ1-6; d_call: TRBD1; v_call: TRBV6-5; clone_size: NA; cdr3_aa: CASSYTTGEDSPLHF; cdr3_nt: TGTGCCAGCAGTTACACCACAGGGGAGGACTCACCCCTCCACTTT
j_call: TRBJ2-5; d_call: TRBD2; v_call: TRBV7-6; clone_size: once; cdr3_aa: CASSLGPGTRQETQYF; cdr3_nt: TGTGCCAGCAGCTTAGGGCCAGGGACTAGACAAGAGACCCAGTACTTC
j_call: TRBJ1-1; d_call: NA; v_call: TRBV6-6; clone_size: NA; cdr3_aa: CASLADRGEAFF; cdr3_nt: TGTGCCAGCTTAGCCGACCGGGGTGAAGCTTTCTTT
j_call: TRBJ2-6; d_call: NA; v_call: TRBV19; clone_size: NA; cdr3_aa: CASKGRLESSGANVLTF; cdr3_nt: TGTGCCAGTAAGGGGCGATTAGAAAGCTCTGGGGCCAACGTCCTGACTTTC
j_call: TRBJ2-7; d_call: NA; v_call: TRBV11-3; clone_size: NA; cdr3_aa: CASTAHGFGEQYF; cdr3_nt: TGTGCCAGCACCGCTCATGGTTTCGGCGAGCAGTACTTC
j_call: TRBJ1-2; d_call: TRBD1; v_call: TRBV24-1; clone_size: NA; cdr3_aa: CATSDLYRGIWTF; cdr3_nt: TGTGCCACCAGTGATTTATACAGGGGGATATGGACCTTC
j_call: TRBJ2-1; d_call: TRBD2; v_call: TRBV7-3; clone_size: NA; cdr3_aa: CASSLLAGATYNEQFF; cdr3_nt: TGTGCCAGCAGCTTGCTAGCGGGGGCGACCTACAATGAGCAGTTCTTC
j_call: TRBJ1-5; d_call: TRBD1; v_call: TRBV19; clone_size: few; cdr3_aa: CASSMVGGLDQPQHF; cdr3_nt: TGTGCCAGTAGTATGGTAGGGGGCCTGGATCAGCCCCAGCATTTT
j_call: TRBJ1-2; d_call: TRBD1; v_call: TRBV7-9; clone_size: NA; cdr3_aa: CASSPQQGTSPLYGYTF; cdr3_nt: TGTGCCAGCAGCCCCCAACAGGGGACGTCCCCCCTTTATGGCTACACCTTC
j_call: TRBJ1-2; d_call: NA; v_call: TRBV3-1/TRBV3-2; clone_size: NA; cdr3_aa: CASSQDGRLGGYTF; cdr3_nt: TGTGCCAGCAGCCAAGACGGCAGGTTAGGCGGCTACACCTTC
j_call: TRBJ1-2; d_call: TRBD1; v_call: TRBV5-5; clone_size: NA; cdr3_aa: CASSLTGDHGYTF; cdr3_nt: TGTGCCAGCAGCTTGACAGGGGACCATGGCTACACCTTC
j_call: TRBJ1-3; d_call: NA; v_call: TRBV21-1; clone_size: NA; cdr3_aa: CASSTPIPSGNTIYF; cdr3_nt: TGTGCCAGCAGCACCCCTATCCCCTCTGGAAACACCATATATTTT
j_call: TRBJ1-6; d_call: NA; v_call: TRBV6-5; clone_size: NA; cdr3_aa: CASSYSAGLRSPLHF; cdr3_nt: TGTGCCAGCAGTTACTCGGCAGGGCTTCGTTCACCCCTCCACTTT
j_call: TRBJ2-1; d_call: NA; v_call: TRBV7-2; clone_size: NA; cdr3_aa: CASSPVLRYYNEQFF; cdr3_nt: TGTGCCAGCAGCCCAGTCCTGAGGTACTACAATGAGCAGTTCTTC
j_call: TRBJ1-4; d_call: NA; v_call: TRBV15; clone_size: NA; cdr3_aa: CATSSNLPDSTNEKLFF; cdr3_nt: TGTGCCACCAGCAGCAATCTCCCTGACTCCACAAATGAAAAACTGTTTTTT
j_call: TRBJ1-5; d_call: NA; v_call: TRBV4-1; clone_size: NA; cdr3_aa: CASSQDGGGNQPQHF; cdr3_nt: TGCGCCAGCAGCCAAGATGGGGGCGGAAATCAGCCCCAGCATTTT
j_call: TRBJ2-7; d_call: NA; v_call: TRBV5-1; clone_size: NA; cdr3_aa: CASSLVVGRTYEQYF; cdr3_nt: TGCGCCAGCAGCTTGGTGGTCGGCAGGACCTACGAGCAGTACTTC
j_call: TRBJ1-2; d_call: NA; v_call: TRBV5-1; clone_size: NA; cdr3_aa: CASSFQAGNYGYTF; cdr3_nt: TGCGCCAGCAGCTTTCAGGCTGGAAACTATGGCTACACCTTC
j_call: TRBJ2-3; d_call: NA; v_call: TRBV5-1; clone_size: NA; cdr3_aa: CASMSLLVADTQYF; cdr3_nt: TGCGCCAGCATGTCACTACTAGTTGCAGATACGCAGTATTTT
j_call: TRBJ2-5; d_call: NA; v_call: TRBV11-2; clone_size: NA; cdr3_aa: CASSSQETQYF; cdr3_nt: TGTGCCAGCAGCTCACAAGAGACCCAGTACTTC
j_call: TRBJ1-6; d_call: NA; v_call: TRBV15; clone_size: NA; cdr3_aa: CATSRGFGLPLHF; cdr3_nt: TGTGCCACCAGCAGAGGTTTTGGCCTTCCCCTCCACTTT
j_call: TRBJ2-1; d_call: TRBD2; v_call: TRBV6-5; clone_size: once; cdr3_aa: CASSQLAGVNEQFF; cdr3_nt: TGTGCCAGCAGCCAACTAGCGGGGGTAAATGAGCAGTTCTTC
j_call: TRBJ1-2; d_call: NA; v_call: TRBV11-1; clone_size: NA; cdr3_aa: CASSLQGLYGYTF; cdr3_nt: TGTGCCAGCAGCTTACAGGGGCTCTATGGCTACACCTTC
j_call: TRBJ1-2; d_call: NA; v_call: TRBV7-2; clone_size: once; cdr3_aa: CASSFTGSNYGYTF; cdr3_nt: TGTGCCAGCAGCTTCACAGGATCTAACTATGGCTACACCTTC
j_call: TRBJ1-1; d_call: NA; v_call: TRBV27; clone_size: NA; cdr3_aa: CASSSATTGFGTEAFF; cdr3_nt: TGTGCCAGCAGTTCCGCTACGACAGGCTTCGGGACTGAAGCTTTCTTT
j_call: TRBJ1-2; d_call: NA; v_call: TRBV12-3/TRBV12-4; clone_size: NA; cdr3_aa: CASSRSKTYGYTF; cdr3_nt: TGTGCCAGCAGCAGAAGTAAAACCTATGGCTACACCTTC
j_call: TRBJ2-3; d_call: NA; v_call: TRBV3-1/TRBV3-2; clone_size: NA; cdr3_aa: CASSALKGAYHTQYF; cdr3_nt: TGTGCCAGCAGCGCCCTAAAAGGGGCTTACCATACGCAGTATTTT
j_call: TRBJ2-7; d_call: TRBD2; v_call: TRBV5-1; clone_size: NA; cdr3_aa: CASSPLGLDYYEQYF; cdr3_nt: TGCGCCAGCAGCCCTCTGGGACTAGACTACTACGAGCAGTACTTC
j_call: TRBJ1-4; d_call: TRBD1; v_call: TRBV6-5; clone_size: NA; cdr3_aa: CASSLTGDEKLFF; cdr3_nt: TGTGCCAGCAGTTTGACAGGGGATGAAAAACTGTTTTTT
j_call: TRBJ1-2; d_call: NA; v_call: TRBV5-4; clone_size: NA; cdr3_aa: CASSFSHRAGGYTF; cdr3_nt: TGTGCCAGCAGCTTTTCGCACAGGGCGGGCGGCTACACCTTC
j_call: TRBJ1-4; d_call: NA; v_call: TRBV29-1; clone_size: NA; cdr3_aa: CSVEDPEAGNEKLFF; cdr3_nt: TGCAGCGTTGAAGACCCCGAGGCCGGCAATGAAAAACTGTTTTTT
j_call: TRBJ2-1; d_call: NA; v_call: TRBV5-4; clone_size: NA; cdr3_aa: CASSSGVVRNNEQFF; cdr3_nt: TGTGCCAGCAGCTCGGGGGTAGTAAGAAACAATGAGCAGTTCTTC
j_call: TRBJ2-7; d_call: NA; v_call: TRBV4-1; clone_size: few; cdr3_aa: CASSQVAGDYEQYF; cdr3_nt: TGCGCCAGCAGCCAAGTGGCAGGGGACTACGAGCAGTACTTC
j_call: TRBJ1-1; d_call: NA; v_call: TRBV11-2; clone_size: NA; cdr3_aa: CASSNQGGTEAFF; cdr3_nt: TGTGCCAGCAGCAACCAAGGGGGCACTGAAGCTTTCTTT
j_call: TRBJ1-2; d_call: TRBD1; v_call: TRBV18; clone_size: NA; cdr3_aa: CASSPTETGNGYTF; cdr3_nt: TGTGCCAGCTCACCAACGGAGACAGGGAATGGCTACACCTTC
j_call: TRBJ1-2; d_call: NA; v_call: TRBV28; clone_size: once; cdr3_aa: CASTHQAGYTF; cdr3_nt: TGTGCCAGCACCCATCAAGCTGGCTACACCTTC
j_call: TRBJ1-2; d_call: NA; v_call: TRBV18; clone_size: NA; cdr3_aa: CASSPPGRGTDGYTF; cdr3_nt: TGTGCCAGCTCACCACCAGGCCGCGGGACGGATGGCTACACCTTC
j_call: TRBJ2-5; d_call: NA; v_call: TRBV28; clone_size: NA; cdr3_aa: CASSWGGGVETQYF; cdr3_nt: TGTGCCAGCAGTTGGGGCGGTGGGGTAGAGACCCAGTACTTC
j_call: TRBJ2-7; d_call: TRBD2; v_call: TRBV2; clone_size: NA; cdr3_aa: CASSEETGGPIEQYF; cdr3_nt: TGTGCCAGCAGTGAAGAGACGGGAGGACCCATTGAGCAGTACTTC
j_call: TRBJ1-5; d_call: NA; v_call: TRBV12-3/TRBV12-4; clone_size: NA; cdr3_aa: CASSLGANQPQHF; cdr3_nt: TGTGCCAGCAGTTTAGGAGCGAATCAGCCCCAGCATTTT
j_call: TRBJ1-3; d_call: NA; v_call: TRBV11-3; clone_size: NA; cdr3_aa: CASNPSRGGEETGNTIYF; cdr3_nt: TGTGCCAGCAACCCATCACGGGGGGGAGAGGAGACTGGAAACACCATATATTTT
j_call: TRBJ2-1; d_call: TRBD2; v_call: TRBV12-5; clone_size: NA; cdr3_aa: CASGLALSGGVDGLDEQFF; cdr3_nt: TGTGCTAGTGGTTTGGCCCTTAGCGGGGGGGTCGATGGGTTAGATGAGCAGTTCTTC
j_call: TRBJ2-7; d_call: NA; v_call: TRBV18; clone_size: NA; cdr3_aa: CASSPFGGDYEQYF; cdr3_nt: TGTGCCAGCTCACCATTTGGAGGGGACTACGAGCAGTACTTC
j_call: TRBJ2-1; d_call: NA; v_call: TRBV5-1; clone_size: NA; cdr3_aa: CASSLVRDNEQFF; cdr3_nt: TGCGCCAGCAGCTTGGTTCGCGACAATGAGCAGTTCTTC